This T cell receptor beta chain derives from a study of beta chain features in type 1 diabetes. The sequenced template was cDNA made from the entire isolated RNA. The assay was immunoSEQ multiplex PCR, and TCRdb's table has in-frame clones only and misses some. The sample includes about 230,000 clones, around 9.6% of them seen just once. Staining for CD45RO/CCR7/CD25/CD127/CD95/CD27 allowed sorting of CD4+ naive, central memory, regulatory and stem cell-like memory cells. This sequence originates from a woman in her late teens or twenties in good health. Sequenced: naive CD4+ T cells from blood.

The CDR3 DNA reads TGTGCCAGCAGCTCCCGGGCAGGACTGGAGTACTTC. It translates to CASSSRAGLEYF. The chain couples TRBV6-1 to TRBJ2-5; possible D gene TRBD2, 5 bases. CDR1 MNHNS and CDR2 SASEGT come from the germline V gene. The CDR3 is made up of 12 amino acids. Deletions cut 6 bases from V and 12 bases from J, with 17 bases between.